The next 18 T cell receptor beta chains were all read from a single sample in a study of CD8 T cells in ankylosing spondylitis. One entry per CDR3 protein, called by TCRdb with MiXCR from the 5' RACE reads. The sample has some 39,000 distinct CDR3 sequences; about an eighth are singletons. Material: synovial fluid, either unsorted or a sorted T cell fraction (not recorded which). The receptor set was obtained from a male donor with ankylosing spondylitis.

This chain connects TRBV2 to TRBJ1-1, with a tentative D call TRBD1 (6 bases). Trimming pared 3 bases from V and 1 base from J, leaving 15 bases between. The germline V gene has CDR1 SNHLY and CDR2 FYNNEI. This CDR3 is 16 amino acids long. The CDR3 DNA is TGTGCCAGCAGTGACCCCTATCAGGGGACGAACACTGAAGCTTTCTTT. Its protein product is CASSDPYQGTNTEAFF. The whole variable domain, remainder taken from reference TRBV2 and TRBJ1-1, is EPEVTQTPSHQVTQMGQEVILRCVPISNHLYFYWYRQILGQKVEFLVSFYNNEISEKSEIFDDQFSVERPDGSNFTLKIRSTKLEDSAMYFCASSDPYQGTNTEAFFGQGTRLTVV.

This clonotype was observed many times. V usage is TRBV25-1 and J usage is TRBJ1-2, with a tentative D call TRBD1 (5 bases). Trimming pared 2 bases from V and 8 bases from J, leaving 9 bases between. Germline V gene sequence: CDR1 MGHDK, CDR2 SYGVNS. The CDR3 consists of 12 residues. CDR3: CASSEGRDGYTF. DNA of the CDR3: TGTGCCAGCAGTGAAGGGAGGGACGGCTACACCTTC.

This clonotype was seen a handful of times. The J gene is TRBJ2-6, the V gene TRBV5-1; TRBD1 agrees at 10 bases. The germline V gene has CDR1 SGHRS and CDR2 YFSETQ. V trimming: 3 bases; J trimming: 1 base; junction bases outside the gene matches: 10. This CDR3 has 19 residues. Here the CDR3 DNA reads TGCGCCAGCAGCTGGCGTTGGTGGGACAGGGGATCTGGGGCCAACGTCCTGACTTTC. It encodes CASSWRWWDRGSGANVLTF.

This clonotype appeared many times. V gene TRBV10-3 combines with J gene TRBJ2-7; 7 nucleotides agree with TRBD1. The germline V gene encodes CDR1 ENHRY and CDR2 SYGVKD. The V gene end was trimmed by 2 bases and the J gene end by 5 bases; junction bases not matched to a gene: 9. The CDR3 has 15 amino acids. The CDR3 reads CAISEMRQGIDEQYF. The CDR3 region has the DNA TGTGCCATCAGTGAGATGAGACAGGGAATCGACGAGCAGTACTTC.

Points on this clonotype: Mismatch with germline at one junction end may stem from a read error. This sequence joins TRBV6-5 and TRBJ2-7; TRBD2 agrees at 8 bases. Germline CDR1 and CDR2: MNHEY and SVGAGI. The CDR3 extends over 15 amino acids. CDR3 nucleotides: TGTGCCAGCAGCTACTTAGCGGGGAGCTCCTACGAGCAGTACTTC. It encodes CASSYLAGSSYEQYF.

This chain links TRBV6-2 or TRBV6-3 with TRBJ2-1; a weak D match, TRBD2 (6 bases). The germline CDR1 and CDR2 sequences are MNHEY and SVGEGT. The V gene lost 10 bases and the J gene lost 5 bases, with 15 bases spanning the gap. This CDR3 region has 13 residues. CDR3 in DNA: TGTGCCACCTCAACTAGCAGTCACAATGAGCAGTTCTTC. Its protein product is CATSTSSHNEQFF.

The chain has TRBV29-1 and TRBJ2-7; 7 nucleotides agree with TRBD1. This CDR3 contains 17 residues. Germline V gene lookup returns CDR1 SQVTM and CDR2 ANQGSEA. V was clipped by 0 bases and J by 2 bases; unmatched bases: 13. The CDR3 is CSVEDFPTGKGAYEQYF. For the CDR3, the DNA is TGCAGCGTTGAAGATTTCCCGACAGGGAAGGGGGCCTACGAGCAGTACTTC.

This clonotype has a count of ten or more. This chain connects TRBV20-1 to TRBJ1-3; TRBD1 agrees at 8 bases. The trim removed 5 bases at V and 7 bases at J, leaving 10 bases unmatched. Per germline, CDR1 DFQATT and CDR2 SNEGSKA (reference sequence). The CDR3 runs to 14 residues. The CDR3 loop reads CSAPGQGEGNTIYF. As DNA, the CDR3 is TGCAGTGCTCCCGGACAGGGCGAAGGGAACACCATATATTTT.

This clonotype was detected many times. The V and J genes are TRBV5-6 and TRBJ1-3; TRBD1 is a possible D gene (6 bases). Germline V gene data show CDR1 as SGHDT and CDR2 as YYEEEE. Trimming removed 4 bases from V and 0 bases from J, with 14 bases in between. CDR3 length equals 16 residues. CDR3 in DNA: TGTGCCAGCAGCCCCGGGGGGCCTACCTCTGGAAACACCATATATTTT. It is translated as CASSPGGPTSGNTIYF. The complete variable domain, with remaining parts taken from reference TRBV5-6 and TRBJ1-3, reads DAGVTQSPTHLIKTRGQQVTLRCSPKSGHDTVSWYQQALGQGPQFIFQYYEEEERQRGNFPDRFSGHQFPNYSSELNVNALLLGDSALYLCASSPGGPTSGNTIYFGEGSWLTVV.

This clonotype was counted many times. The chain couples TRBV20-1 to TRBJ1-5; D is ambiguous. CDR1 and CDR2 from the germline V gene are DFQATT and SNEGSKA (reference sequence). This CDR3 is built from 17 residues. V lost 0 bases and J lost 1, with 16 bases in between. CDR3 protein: CSAREYRSSLSNQPQHF. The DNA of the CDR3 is TGCAGTGCTAGAGAGTATCGGTCCTCGTTAAGCAATCAGCCCCAGCATTTT.

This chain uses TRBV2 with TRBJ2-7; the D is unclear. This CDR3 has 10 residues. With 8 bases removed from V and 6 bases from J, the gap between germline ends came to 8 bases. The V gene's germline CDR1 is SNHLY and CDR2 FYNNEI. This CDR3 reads CASQLGEQYF. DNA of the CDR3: TGTGCCAGCCAGTTGGGCGAGCAGTACTTC.

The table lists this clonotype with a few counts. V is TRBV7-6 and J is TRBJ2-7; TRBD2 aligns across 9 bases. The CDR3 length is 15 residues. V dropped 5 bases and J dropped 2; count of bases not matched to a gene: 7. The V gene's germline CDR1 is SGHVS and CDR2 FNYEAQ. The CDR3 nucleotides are TGTGCCAGCAGCAGTCTAGCGGGATGGACCTACGAGCAGTACTTC. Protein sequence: CASSSLAGWTYEQYF.

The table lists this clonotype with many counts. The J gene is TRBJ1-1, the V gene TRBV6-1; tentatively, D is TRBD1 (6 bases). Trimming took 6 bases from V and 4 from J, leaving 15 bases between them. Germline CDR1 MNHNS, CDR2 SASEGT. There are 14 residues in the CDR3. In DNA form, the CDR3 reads TGTGCCAGCAGACCAAACAGGGCGGGCACTGAAGCTTTCTTT. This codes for CASRPNRAGTEAFF.

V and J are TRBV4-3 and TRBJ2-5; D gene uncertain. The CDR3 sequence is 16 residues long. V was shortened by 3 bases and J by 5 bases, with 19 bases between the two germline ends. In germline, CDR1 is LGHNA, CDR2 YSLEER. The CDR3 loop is CASSHLTESFAETQYF. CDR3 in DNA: TGCGCCAGCAGCCACTTAACAGAGTCATTCGCTGAGACCCAGTACTTC.

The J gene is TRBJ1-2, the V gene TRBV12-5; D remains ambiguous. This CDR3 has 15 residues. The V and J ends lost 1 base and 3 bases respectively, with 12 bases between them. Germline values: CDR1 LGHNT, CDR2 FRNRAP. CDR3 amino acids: CASGLAPPGDYGYTF. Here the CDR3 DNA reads TGTGCTAGTGGTTTGGCCCCCCCAGGTGACTATGGCTACACCTTC.

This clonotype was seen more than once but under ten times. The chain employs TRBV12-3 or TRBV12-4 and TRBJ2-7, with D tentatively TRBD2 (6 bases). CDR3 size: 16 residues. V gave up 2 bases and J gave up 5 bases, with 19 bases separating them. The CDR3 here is CASSLSPSAIIHEQYF. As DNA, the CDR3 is TGTGCCAGCAGTTTATCCCCTAGCGCGATAATCCACGAGCAGTACTTC.

The CDR3 region has the DNA TGCGCCAGCTGTAGCGGGGGGGCCAACGATGAGCAGTTCTTC. Protein sequence: CASCSGGANDEQFF. The V gene is TRBV5-1, the J gene TRBJ2-1; the match to TRBD2 covers 11 bases. This CDR3 spans 14 amino acids. Trimming at V came to 7 bases and at J to 8 bases, leaving 8 bases not matched to a gene. Germline CDR1 and CDR2: SGHRS and YFSETQ.

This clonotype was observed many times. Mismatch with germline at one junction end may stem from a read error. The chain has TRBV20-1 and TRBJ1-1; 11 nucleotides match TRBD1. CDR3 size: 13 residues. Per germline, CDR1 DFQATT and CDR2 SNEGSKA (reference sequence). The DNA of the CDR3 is TGTCGAGGGGACAGGGGGTCAAACACTGAAGCTTTCTTT. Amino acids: CRGDRGSNTEAFF.